One and the same sample provided the 31 T cell receptor beta chains below, sequenced in a study of Ad26.COV2.S vaccination and SARS-CoV-2 variants (dated by TCRdb to the early 2020s). The sample's treatment or condition label is to be understood as: about 20 received Ad26.COV2.S at low or high dose, single or two shots; about 5 received placebo; per-sample allocation not given. For vaccine and placebo recipients, repertoires were sequenced using samples collected on day 63 after the first injection. The method behind the library was the immunoSEQ multiplex PCR assay. Sourced from immuneACCESS, this table was stored by TCRdb with only in-frame sequences that have V and J called. A share of the clones is absent; for the studies checked, an unresolved V gene accounts for under half, and the remainder has no known explanation. The sample table contains about 250,000 clones; only one count was recorded for roughly 85% of them. The top ten clones comprise about 2.7% of the sample.

The starting material was peripheral blood, obtained in a trial of Ad26.COV2.S vaccine versus placebo. The receptor source for this set is a person aged 18 to 59 who received the Ad26.COV2.S COVID-19 vaccine or a placebo.

The J gene is TRBJ2-2, the V gene TRBV18; 8 bases match TRBD2. CDR1 is KGHSH, CDR2 LQKENI, per germline. Losses at the gene ends were 3 bases for V and 4 bases for J; bases not matched to a gene: 7. This CDR3 region has 16 residues. The CDR3 bases are TGTGCCAGCTCACCCACGGGGAGCGGGGGCACCGGGGAGCTGTTTTTT. This gives the protein CASSPTGSGGTGELFF.

This chain uses TRBV29-1 with TRBJ2-3; D is possibly TRBD1 (7 bases). CDR3 length: 13 residues. The V and J ends lost 7 bases and 8 bases respectively, with 19 bases between them. Per germline, CDR1 SQVTM and CDR2 ANQGSEA. CDR3 nucleotides: TGCAGCGGTGGAGGGGGCCAAGAAGTTACGCAGTATTTT. This translates into CSGGGGQEVTQYF.

The chain carries TRBV5-5 and TRBJ1-2; no clear D gene. The germline V gene encodes CDR1 SGHKS and CDR2 YYEKEE (reference sequence). The CDR3 contains 13 residues. Trimming pared 0 bases from V and 2 bases from J, leaving 5 bases between. In nucleotides, the CDR3 is TGTGCCAGCAGCTTGGATCAGAACTATGGCTACACCTTC. Its protein is CASSLDQNYGYTF.

The genes are TRBV6-2 or TRBV6-3 and TRBJ2-5; 8 nucleotides match TRBD2. The CDR3 runs to 15 residues. V shed 4 bases, J shed 4 bases, and the junction held 8 bases outside the gene matches. Germline V gives CDR1 MNHEY, CDR2 SVGEGT. This chain's CDR3 is CASSFTGGTLETQYF. CDR3 DNA sequence: TGTGCCAGCAGTTTTACGGGAGGGACGTTAGAGACCCAGTACTTC.

The chain joins TRBV18 to TRBJ1-5, with D uncertain. Germline CDR1 reads KGHSH; CDR2 reads LQKENI. The ends were cut back, 1 base at V and 6 bases at J, with 7 bases in the middle. CDR3 length equals 13 residues. CDR3 residues: CASSPQDGQPQHF. DNA of the CDR3: TGTGCCAGCTCACCACAGGACGGTCAGCCCCAGCATTTT.

CDR3 residues: CASSPPSPYGYTF. CDR3 bases: TGCGCCAGCAGCCCCCCCAGCCCCTATGGCTACACCTTC. This chain links TRBV5-1 with TRBJ1-2; D not resolved. Germline V gene sequence: CDR1 SGHRS, CDR2 YFSETQ. CDR3 length equals 13 residues. V was cut by 4 bases and J by 4 bases, with 11 bases left in between.

The CDR3 reads CASTQLTGSTEAFF. The CDR3 DNA reads TGTGCCAGCACCCAACTTACAGGGTCCACTGAAGCTTTCTTT. The gene calls are TRBV6-5 and TRBJ1-1, with a possible D match to TRBD1 (6 bases). Germline V gives CDR1 MNHEY, CDR2 SVGAGI. Trimming took 7 bases from V and 4 from J, leaving 16 bases between them. This CDR3 has 14 residues.

The CDR3 protein is CASSEGTAAYEQYV. Here the CDR3 DNA reads TGTGCCAGCAGTGAGGGAACGGCGGCCTACGAGCAGTACGTC. The chain joins TRBV2 to TRBJ2-7; D gene unclear. V was cut by 3 bases and J by 2 bases, with 11 bases left in between. Germline CDR1 and CDR2: SNHLY and FYNNEI. CDR3 length: 14 amino acids.

This clone showed up just a few times. The chain couples TRBV25-1 to TRBJ2-1; TRBD2 aligns across 9 bases. From germline, CDR1 is MGHDK and CDR2 SYGVNS. V trimming: 10 bases; J trimming: 4 bases; junction bases outside the gene matches: 8. The CDR3 spans 14 residues. CDR3 residues: CATAGGADYNEQFF. In DNA form, the CDR3 reads TGTGCCACCGCGGGGGGGGCGGATTACAATGAGCAGTTCTTC.

V is TRBV6-5 and J is TRBJ1-5; tentatively, D is TRBD1 (5 bases). CDR1 MNHEY and CDR2 SVGAGI come from the germline V gene. Trimming cost V 6 bases and J 2 bases, with 14 bases left between them. The CDR3 is made up of 15 amino acids. The CDR3 sequence is CASSSRALGNQPQHF. The CDR3 bases are TGTGCCAGCAGCTCCAGGGCCCTGGGCAATCAGCCCCAGCATTTT.

The chain combines TRBV7-2 with TRBJ2-7; D call uncertain. Looked up from germline, CDR1 is SGHTA and CDR2 is FQGNSA. This CDR3 spans 14 amino acids. Trimming removed 1 base from V and 6 bases from J, with 13 bases in between. The CDR3 sequence: CASSLGRAYREQYF. The CDR3, as DNA: TGTGCCAGCAGCTTAGGTAGGGCGTATCGCGAGCAGTACTTC. The entire variable domain, with the rest obtained from reference TRBV7-2 and TRBJ2-7, is as follows: GAGVSQSPSNKVTEKGKDVELRCDPISGHTALYWYRQSLGQGLEFLIYFQGNSAPDKSGLPSDRFSAERTGGSVSTLTIQRTQQEDSAVYLCASSLGRAYREQYFGPGTRLTVT.

The chain uses TRBV5-6 and TRBJ2-1; D gene unclear. The CDR3 totals 11 residues. In germline, CDR1 is SGHDT, CDR2 YYEEEE. V was trimmed by 0 bases and J by 11 bases, leaving 6 bases between them. CDR3 in DNA: TGTGCCAGCAGCTTGGACTCTCAGCAGTTCTTC. It specifies CASSLDSQQFF.

This sequence joins TRBV7-2 and TRBJ2-3; D call uncertain. The CDR3 extends over 13 amino acids. Germline lookup yields CDR1 SGHTA and CDR2 FQGNSA. Trimming left V 1 base short and J 8 bases short, with 10 bases between. CDR3: CASSLDPKGTQYF. CDR3 nucleotides: TGTGCCAGCAGCTTAGACCCCAAGGGTACGCAGTATTTT.

The table lists this clone with a count of one. V usage is TRBV4-1 and J usage is TRBJ2-2; D is ambiguous. The CDR3 consists of 14 residues. In germline, CDR1 is MGHRA, CDR2 YSYEKL. With 0 bases removed from V and 3 bases from J, the gap between germline ends came to 5 bases. CDR3 coding DNA: TGCGCCAGCAGCCAAGATCGGGACACCGGGGAGCTGTTTTTT. The encoded protein is CASSQDRDTGELFF.

This sequence joins TRBV19 and TRBJ2-1, with 10 bases identical to TRBD2. V lost 0 bases, J lost 11 bases, and 16 bases stayed unmatched. Germline CDR1 reads LNHDA; CDR2 reads SQIVND (reference sequence). This CDR3 contains 18 residues. The CDR3 loop reads CASSIDGKASGRNFQQFF. The CDR3 DNA is TGTGCCAGTAGTATAGATGGGAAGGCTAGCGGGAGAAATTTTCAGCAGTTCTTC.

This chain joins TRBV7-3 and TRBJ1-1, with TRBD1 as a possible D gene (5 bases). V was clipped by 5 bases and J by 5 bases, with 15 bases between them. There are 14 residues in the CDR3. Germline CDR1 and CDR2: SGHTA and FQGTGA. The chain's CDR3 is CASSPGRGMTEAFF. The CDR3 nucleotides are TGTGCCAGCAGCCCGGGGCGGGGGATGACTGAAGCTTTCTTT. The entire variable domain, with the rest obtained from reference TRBV7-3 and TRBJ1-1, is as follows: GAGVSQTPSNKVTEKGKYVELRCDPISGHTALYWYRQSLGQGPEFLIYFQGTGAADDSGLPNDRFFAVRPEGSVSTLKIQRTERGDSAVYLCASSPGRGMTEAFFGQGTRLTVV.

This clone was seen a single time. The chain recombines TRBV7-9 with TRBJ2-5, with no clear D. Germline V gives CDR1 SEHNR, CDR2 FQNEAQ (reference sequence). The CDR3 is 14 residues long. V lost 1 base and J 5 bases, leaving 11 bases between the germline ends. Here the CDR3 reads CASSLGILSETQYF. As DNA, the CDR3 is TGTGCCAGCAGCTTAGGTATTTTGTCGGAGACCCAGTACTTC.

The genes are TRBV2 and TRBJ2-4, with D possibly matching TRBD2 (5 bases). V gave up 2 bases and J gave up 1 base, with 15 bases separating them. This CDR3 spans 17 amino acids. Germline V CDR1 and CDR2: SNHLY, FYNNEI. CDR3: CASSEKLLREAKNIQYF. The DNA for the CDR3 is TGTGCCAGCAGTGAAAAGCTTTTAAGGGAGGCCAAAAACATTCAGTACTTC.

The rearrangement uses TRBV5-1 and TRBJ1-5, with 7 nucleotides matching TRBD1. Germline-derived CDR1 and CDR2 are SGHRS and YFSETQ. J gave up 3 bases and V 3 bases, and 6 bases lay outside the gene matches. This CDR3 is 15 amino acids long. Written as DNA, the CDR3 is TGCGCCAGCAGCTGGGGGACAGAGCTCAATCAGCCCCAGCATTTT. Residues: CASSWGTELNQPQHF.

The V gene is TRBV6-2 or TRBV6-3, the J gene TRBJ1-1, with D maybe TRBD1 (5 bases). The CDR3 is 14 residues long. The germline CDR1 and CDR2 sequences are MNHEY and SVGEGT. Trimming cost V 6 bases and J 1 base, with 12 bases left between them. CDR3 loop: CASSDPGGNTEAFF. The CDR3 DNA sequence: TGTGCCAGCAGCGACCCGGGGGGGAACACTGAAGCTTTCTTT.

The V and J genes are TRBV19 and TRBJ2-1; D is possibly TRBD2 (5 bases). The V gene lost 7 bases and the J gene lost 9 bases, with 19 bases spanning the gap. Germline CDR1 LNHDA, CDR2 SQIVND (reference sequence). This CDR3 has 14 amino acids. CDR3 residues: CASTPLFNAGEQFF. As DNA, the CDR3 is TGTGCCAGTACCCCCTTATTTAACGCGGGTGAGCAGTTCTTC.

This chain connects TRBV20-1 to TRBJ2-7, with D unresolved. In germline, CDR1 is DFQATT, CDR2 SNEGSKA (reference sequence). The CDR3 is made up of 11 amino acids. Trimming left V 5 bases short and J 4 bases short, with 9 bases between. This chain's CDR3 is CSALNEYEQYF. The CDR3 DNA is TGCAGTGCTCTGAACGAGTACGAGCAGTACTTC.

This clone was recorded once. This chain links TRBV24-1 with TRBJ2-5; D might be TRBD2 (6 bases). Germline CDR1 is KGHDR and CDR2 is SFDVKD. The CDR3 extends over 12 amino acids. V shed 7 bases and J shed 2 bases, with 7 bases lying between them. The CDR3 nucleotides read TGTGCCACCAGACGGGGGCAAGAGACCCAGTACTTC. Protein product: CATRRGQETQYF.

The chain is built from TRBV7-9 and TRBJ1-2; TRBD1 is a possible D gene (6 bases). CDR3 length equals 15 residues. CDR1 is SEHNR, CDR2 FQNEAQ, per germline (reference sequence). Between the trimmed V and J ends, which lost 8 bases and 5 bases, there was a span of 21 bases. CDR3 DNA sequence: TGTGCCAGCCTCTCCTTGGACAGAACCCTTTATGGCTACACCTTC. This encodes CASLSLDRTLYGYTF.

The chain has TRBV7-2 and TRBJ1-3, with D possibly matching TRBD1 (5 bases). From germline, CDR1 is SGHTA and CDR2 FQGNSA. Trimming removed 1 base at V and 6 bases at J, with 10 bases between. This CDR3 has 14 amino acids. This CDR3 is CASSLDWGKNTIYF. The DNA of the CDR3 is TGTGCCAGCAGCTTAGATTGGGGGAAAAACACCATATATTTT.

The gene calls are TRBV19 and TRBJ2-1, with TRBD2 as a possible D gene (6 bases). The V end was cut by 6 bases, the J end by 1 base, with 16 bases between. Germline assignment: CDR1 LNHDA and CDR2 SQIVND (reference sequence). The CDR3 extends over 16 amino acids. The CDR3 reads CASSLTGTYSYNEQFF. The DNA of the CDR3 is TGTGCCAGTAGCCTGACCGGGACTTATTCCTACAATGAGCAGTTCTTC.

The rearrangement links TRBV6-5 to TRBJ1-2; a weak D match, TRBD1 (5 bases). The germline V and J ends were trimmed by 7 bases and 5 bases, with 20 bases remaining between them. The CDR3 is 15 amino acids. In germline, CDR1 is MNHEY, CDR2 SVGAGI. CDR3 DNA sequence: TGTGCCAGCACCCTAGCGAGGGGCCCGAATTATGGCTACACCTTC. The encoded protein is CASTLARGPNYGYTF.

The chain combines TRBV28 with TRBJ1-2, with D maybe TRBD1 (5 bases). This CDR3 has 14 residues. The V gene's germline CDR1 is MDHEN and CDR2 SYDVKM. V was shortened by 7 bases and J by 2 bases, with 14 bases between the two germline ends. The CDR3 region is CASIRGTSNYGYTF. The CDR3 bases are TGTGCCAGCATAAGAGGGACTAGCAACTATGGCTACACCTTC.

This clone was seen once. V usage is TRBV4-1 and J usage is TRBJ2-1, with a tentative D call TRBD1 (6 bases). V was shortened by 0 bases and J by 6 bases, with 18 bases between the two germline ends. CDR3 length: 17 residues. CDR1 is MGHRA, CDR2 YSYEKL, per germline. CDR3 in amino acids: CASSQDPTGNQPNEQFF. CDR3 sequence (DNA): TGCGCCAGCAGCCAAGACCCCACAGGGAATCAACCCAATGAGCAGTTCTTC.

The gene calls are TRBV24-1 and TRBJ2-5, with D perhaps TRBD1 (6 bases). The V end lost 5 bases, the J end lost 5 bases, and 17 bases lay between the germline ends. Per germline, CDR1 KGHDR and CDR2 SFDVKD. CDR3 length: 15 residues. CDR3 sequence (DNA): TGTGCCACCAGTGCCACTCAAACAGGGACGGAGACCCAGTACTTC. This gives the protein CATSATQTGTETQYF.

The chain recombines TRBV14 with TRBJ1-1, with D unclear. The CDR3 spans 14 residues. With 4 bases removed from V and 0 bases from J, the gap between germline ends came to 9 bases. The germline V gene encodes CDR1 SGHDN and CDR2 FVKESK. CDR3 in DNA: TGTGCCAGCAGCCGAAGCCACATGAACACTGAAGCTTTCTTT. Translated: CASSRSHMNTEAFF.